The TCR beta chain described here comes from a study of blood T cell repertoires in COVID-19. Study background: The United States, Italy and Spain supplied acute and convalescent COVID-19 samples. PBMCs, B-cell-depleted T cells, or T cells provided the cDNA or gDNA that made up the material.

The germline V gene encodes CDR1 SGHTA and CDR2 FQGNSA. After removal of 4 bases from V and 0 bases from J, the junction contained 3 bases not matched to a gene. The CDR3 spans 15 residues. How the authors handled the data: Reference gene primer amplification gave nucleated cell count estimates. The method was immunoSEQ multiplex PCR; TCRdb's version includes in-frame clones alone and lacks a portion of them. For V, J and clone size, that table is used; D and trimming come from the DNA. The profile shows some 13,000 clones, roughly three quarters of them singletons. This receptor was identified in a human donor in a cohort sampled during active COVID-19. This rearrangement joins TRBV7-2 to TRBJ1-3; 7 bases fit TRBD1. Sequenced input: peripheral blood. CDR3 nucleotides: TGTGCCAGCAGCTCGGGACAGTTCTCTGGAAACACCATATATTTT. This translates into CASSSGQFSGNTIYF.